This TCR beta chain was identified in a study of T cell repertoires in cytomegalovirus infection. TCRdb reanalysed the reads using MiXCR and keeps one entry per CDR3 protein. The sample includes approximately 110,000 distinct CDR3 sequences, roughly a third of them seen just once. Trimming removed 2 bases from V and 4 bases from J, with 11 bases in between. CDR1 and CDR2 from the germline V gene are MNHEY and SMNVEV (reference sequence). The CDR3 is made up of 14 amino acids. In this sample, this clonotype turned up many times. Its antigen is currently unknown. This clonotype was sampled from a human donor in good health (CMV status not recorded). Some clones in this sample may be carry-over from other donors' samples. The chain couples TRBV27 to TRBJ1-1; D not certain. The sample was CD8+ T cells from cultured PBMCs, taken from culture after CMV antigen stimulation. The CDR3 DNA reads TGTGCCAGCAGTTTAGTAGAGGGTTTCACTGAAGCTTTCTTT. Its protein is CASSLVEGFTEAFF.